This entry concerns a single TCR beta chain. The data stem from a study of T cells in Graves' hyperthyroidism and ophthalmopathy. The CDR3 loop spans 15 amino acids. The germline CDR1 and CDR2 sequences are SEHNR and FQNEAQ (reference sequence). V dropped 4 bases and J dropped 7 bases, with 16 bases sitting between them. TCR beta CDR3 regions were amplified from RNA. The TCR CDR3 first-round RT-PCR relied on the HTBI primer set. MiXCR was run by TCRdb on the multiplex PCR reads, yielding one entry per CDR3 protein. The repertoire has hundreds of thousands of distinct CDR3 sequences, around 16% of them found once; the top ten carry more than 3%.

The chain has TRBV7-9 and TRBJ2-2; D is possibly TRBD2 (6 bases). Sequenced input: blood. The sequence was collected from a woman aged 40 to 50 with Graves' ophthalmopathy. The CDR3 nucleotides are TGTGCCAGCAGCTCAAGTCAGGACGGGGGCGGGGAGCTGTTTTTT. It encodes CASSSSQDGGGELFF.